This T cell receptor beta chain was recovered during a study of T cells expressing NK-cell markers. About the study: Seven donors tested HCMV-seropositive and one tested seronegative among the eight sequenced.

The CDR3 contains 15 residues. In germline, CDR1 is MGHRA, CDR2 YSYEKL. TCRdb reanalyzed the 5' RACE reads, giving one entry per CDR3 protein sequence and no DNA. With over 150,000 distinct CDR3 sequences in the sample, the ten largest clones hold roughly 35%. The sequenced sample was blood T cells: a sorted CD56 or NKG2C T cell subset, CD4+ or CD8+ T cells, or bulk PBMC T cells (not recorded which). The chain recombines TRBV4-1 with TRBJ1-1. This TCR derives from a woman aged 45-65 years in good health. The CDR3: CASSQEGGEGTEAFF.